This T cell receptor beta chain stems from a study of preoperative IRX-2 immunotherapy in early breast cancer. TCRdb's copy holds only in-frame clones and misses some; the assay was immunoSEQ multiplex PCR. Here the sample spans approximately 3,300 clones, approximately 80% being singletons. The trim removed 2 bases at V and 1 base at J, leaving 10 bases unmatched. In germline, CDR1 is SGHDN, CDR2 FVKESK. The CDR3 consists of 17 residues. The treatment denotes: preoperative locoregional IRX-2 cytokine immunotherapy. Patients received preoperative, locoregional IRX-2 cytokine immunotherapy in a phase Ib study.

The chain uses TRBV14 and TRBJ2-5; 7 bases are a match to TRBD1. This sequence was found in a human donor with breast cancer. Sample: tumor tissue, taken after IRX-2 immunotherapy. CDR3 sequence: CASSQPKGQLLQETQYF. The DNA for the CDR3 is TGTGCCAGCAGCCAACCCAAGGGACAGCTCCTCCAAGAGACCCAGTACTTC.